The T cell receptor (beta chain) described here comes from a study of T-cell reconstitution after alpha-beta-depleted transplantation in children. J gave up 6 bases and V 4 bases, and 11 bases lay outside the gene matches. Germline V gene sequence: CDR1 KGHDR, CDR2 SFDVKD. The CDR3 covers 17 residues. TCRbeta library construction was performed incorporating unique molecular identifiers. MiXCR was run by TCRdb on the PCR reads, yielding one entry per CDR3 protein. The data contain hundreds of thousands of distinct CDR3 sequences, roughly a quarter of them singletons. The chain combines TRBV24-1 with TRBJ2-1; TRBD2 aligns across 10 bases. This receptor was taken from a female patient aged 2 to 10 who had a stem cell transplant for congenital amegakaryocytic thrombocytopenia, so the T cells may come from the graft donor. This material consisted of PBMCs, mostly from graft donor cells, taken 360 days after TCRalphabeta/CD19-depleted stem cell transplant. The CDR3 DNA follows: TGTGCCACCAGTGACTTTAAAGCGGGGGGGCAATCCAATGAGCAGTTCTTC. This encodes CATSDFKAGGQSNEQFF.